This T cell receptor (beta chain) was documented in a study of HIV-infected patients and healthy controls. cDNA was made from about 480 ng RNA using alpha and beta constant primers. Alpha and beta chain libraries were made separately by chain-specific third strand synthesis with multiplexing indices. TCRdb reanalysed the 5' RACE reads using MiXCR and keeps one entry per CDR3 protein. The sample contains roughly 14,000 distinct CDR3 sequences, about 7% of which appear only once. This clonotype is judged medium-sized. V was trimmed by 5 bases and J by 2 bases, leaving 8 bases between them. The CDR3 covers 13 residues. The germline V gene encodes CDR1 SGHTA and CDR2 FQGNSA. Whole blood was used without fractionation, so all unsorted peripheral T cells were included.

This chain joins TRBV7-2 and TRBJ2-3; D gene uncertain. The source material was blood. The receptor's source is an adult in good health. This CDR3 is CASSGDLTDTQYF. CDR3 bases: TGTGCCAGCAGCGGAGACCTCACAGATACGCAGTATTTT.